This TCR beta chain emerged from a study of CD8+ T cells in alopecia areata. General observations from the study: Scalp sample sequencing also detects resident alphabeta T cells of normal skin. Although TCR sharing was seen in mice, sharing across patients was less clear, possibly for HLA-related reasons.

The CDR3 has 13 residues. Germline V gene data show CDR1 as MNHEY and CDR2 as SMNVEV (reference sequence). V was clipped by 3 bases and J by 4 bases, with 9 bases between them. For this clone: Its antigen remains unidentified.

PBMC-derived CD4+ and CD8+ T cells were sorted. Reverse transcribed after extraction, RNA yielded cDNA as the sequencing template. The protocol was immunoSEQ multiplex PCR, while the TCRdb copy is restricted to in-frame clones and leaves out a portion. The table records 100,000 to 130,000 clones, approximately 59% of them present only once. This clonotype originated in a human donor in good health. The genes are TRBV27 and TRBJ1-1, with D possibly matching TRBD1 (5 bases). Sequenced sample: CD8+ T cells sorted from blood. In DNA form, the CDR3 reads TGTGCCAGCAGTTTCCCAGGGAGCACTGAAGCTTTCTTT. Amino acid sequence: CASSFPGSTEAFF.